The present TCR beta chain was sequenced within a study of blood T cells in healthy people across ages (dated by TCRdb to 2014 to 2015). Regarding the research as a whole: In model experiments, template switching captured about one uniquely barcoded TCR beta cDNA molecule for every two T cells. To track age-related changes in TCR beta repertoire diversity, the study relied on deep sequencing normalized with unique cDNA molecular identifiers. The donors were split into four age groups: young (average about 15 years), middle-aged (39), aged (more than 60) and long-lived (roughly 80). Donors of different ages were randomly distributed across sequencing lanes to avoid experimental bias. The study analyzed two additional independent replicas of 1 million unique cDNA reads from the same blood draw for two donors, one aged 18 to 30 and one aged 80 or older. Summary of the overall study and its limitations: There was a strong correlation between observed TCR beta diversity and the percentage of naive T cells measured by flow cytometry. As age increased, observed TCR beta diversity per million T cells dropped in a roughly linear way, and a significant reduction was already evident by age approximately 40. Because the CMV infection status of the donors was unknown, age-related changes in expanded clonotypes may potentially have been confounded. Since profiling was done on bulk unsorted PBMCs, naive and antigen-experienced compartments could not be conclusively compared. Compared with the aged group, more naive CD4+ T cells, fewer expanded clones and increased TCR diversity were shown by the long-lived group, suggesting age selection. Estimates of total diversity based on one million sequenced T cells were considered lower bounds and underestimates.

The roughly 39 donors, aged about 6 to 95 years, were systemically healthy Caucasian individuals from Russia. Around 9.9 milliliters of peripheral blood were collected from each donor into EDTA-treated Vacutainer tubes. Ficoll-Paque density-gradient centrifugation was used to isolate PBMCs, with at least 7 million per sample. Trizol reagent was used to extract total RNA from PBMCs, with at least 6 micrograms per sample. For every donor, an aliquot of PBMCs went through flow cytometry to measure the percentages of naive CD45RAhigh/CD27high T cells. Library method: 5' RACE. A second PCR of about 7 to 12 cycles was performed with a sample-barcoded 5' primer and a J-beta primer mix. Each TCR beta cDNA molecule received a unique molecular identifier from a template-switch 5' adaptor carrying 12 random nucleotides. At least 2.5 million CDR3-containing paired-end reads were obtained from each sample. The Mint cDNA synthesis kit, primed by a TRBC-specific oligonucleotide, was used to synthesize first-strand cDNA from all RNA. All cDNA was treated with uracil-DNA glycosylase and then went through a first 18-cycle PCR with the universal primers M1SS and BC2_uni_R. As for how the authors treated the data: For normalization, 1 million high-quality reads, each with a distinct molecular identifier, were randomly selected from each sample. Instead of being binned into consensus sequences, reads that shared molecular identifiers were thrown out. MiTCR, set to a Q25 quality threshold and the strictest error-elimination algorithm, was used for CDR3 identification, clonotype clustering and error correction. A nonparametric unseen species model using Euler transformation provided a lower-bound estimate of total TCR beta diversity. TCRdb reran the public reads through fastp at Q25 and MiXCR, keeping productive beta chains. Rows matching on CDR3 protein sequence are summarized as one entry with the most common DNA and genes. The V and J calls here are based on TCRdb, not the publication. Counted in this sample were roughly 1.9 million distinct CDR3 sequences; roughly two fifths of them appeared once. The ten largest clones capture 20% to 25% of the sample.

This clonotype was found a few times. What this receptor recognizes is not known. No base-level quality is on record; no much larger clone is a single base apart. Trimming removed 7 bases from V and 7 bases from J; the gene matches leave 7 bases unexplained. CDR3 length: 13 amino acids, cysteine to phenylalanine. The CDR3 DNA has 39 bases and is translated from base 1. CDR1 and CDR2 are read off the germline V gene (reference sequence) as SEHNR and FQNEAQ. In this chain, TRBV7-9 is recombined with TRBJ2-4; 7 of the junction bases match TRBD1. Sequenced sample: blood. The clonotype was recovered from a human donor in good health. The CDR3 protein is CASTSTGVNIQYF. The nucleotide sequence reads TGTGCCAGCACCAGTACAGGGGTGAACATTCAGTACTTC.